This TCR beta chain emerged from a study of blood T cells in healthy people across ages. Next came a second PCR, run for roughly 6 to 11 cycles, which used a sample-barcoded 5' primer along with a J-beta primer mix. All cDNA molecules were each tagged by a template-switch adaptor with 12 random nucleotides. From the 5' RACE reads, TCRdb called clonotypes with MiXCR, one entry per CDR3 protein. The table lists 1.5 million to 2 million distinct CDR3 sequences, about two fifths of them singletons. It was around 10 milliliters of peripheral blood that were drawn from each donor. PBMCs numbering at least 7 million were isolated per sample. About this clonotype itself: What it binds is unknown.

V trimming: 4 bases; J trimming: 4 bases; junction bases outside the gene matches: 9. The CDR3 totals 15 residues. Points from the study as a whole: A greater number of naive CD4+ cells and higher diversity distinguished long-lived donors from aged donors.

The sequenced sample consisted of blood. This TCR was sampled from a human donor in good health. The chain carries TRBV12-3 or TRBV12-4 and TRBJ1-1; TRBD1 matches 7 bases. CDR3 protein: CASSSRQGMATEAFF. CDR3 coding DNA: TGTGCCAGCAGTTCACGACAGGGTATGGCCACTGAAGCTTTCTTT.